A single sample gave rise to the 7 T cell receptor beta chains below, sequenced in a study of T cell clusters in autoimmune cytopenias (dated by TCRdb to about 2019). The data were produced on an Illumina MiSeq. Multiplex PCR with a touch-down protocol amplified TRB rearrangements, with the TRB-A and TRB-B primer pools combined in a single tube. Each CDR3 protein sequence appears as one entry after TCRdb reprocessed the reads, and no DNA is included. The table kept for this sample lists approximately 15,000 distinct CDR3 sequences. Of the sample, approximately 3.8% is held by the ten largest clones. Per sample, around 250 ng of peripheral blood genomic DNA, approximately 37,500 genome equivalents, was used for TRB amplification. These data are also associated with another study on T cell repertoires in aging, cancer and after chemotherapy.

Material: peripheral blood. These receptors were taken from a human donor in good health.

The chain links TRBV11-2 to TRBJ2-1. The germline V gene has CDR1 SGHAT and CDR2 FQNNGV. The CDR3 is 13 amino acids. CDR3 loop: CASSFSTYNEQFF.

CDR3 loop: CASRTTGLAFF. V gene TRBV6-6 combines with J gene TRBJ1-1; without DNA, the TCRdb call of TRBD1 cannot be checked. The germline V gene encodes CDR1 MNHNY and CDR2 SVGAGI (reference sequence). This CDR3 comprises 11 residues.

The gene calls are TRBV6-5 and TRBJ2-1. The CDR3 spans 15 residues. The germline CDR1 and CDR2 sequences are MNHEY and SVGAGI. CDR3 in amino acids: CASSYSANGYNEQFF.

The gene calls are TRBV18 and TRBJ1-1; with no DNA, the TCRdb D assignment of TRBD1 cannot be verified. The CDR3 consists of 14 residues. CDR1 KGHSH and CDR2 LQKENI come from the germline V gene. The CDR3 loop reads CASSAQGEFAEAFF.

This clonotype is medium-sized by frequency. The chain combines TRBV29-1 with TRBJ2-7; as DNA is missing, the TRBD2 call by TCRdb cannot be tested. The CDR3 is made up of 14 amino acids. Germline V CDR1 and CDR2: SQVTM, ANQGSEA. CDR3 loop: CSVVGRDYSYEQYF.

This chain's CDR3 is CASSPDGQSTPLHF. This rearrangement joins TRBV18 to TRBJ1-6; the D gene TCRdb calls, TRBD1, cannot be checked with no DNA. The germline CDR1 and CDR2 sequences are KGHSH and LQKENI. CDR3 length equals 14 residues. The variable domain in full, with the rest retrieved from reference TRBV18 and TRBJ1-6, is NAGVMQNPRHLVRRRGQEARLRCSPMKGHSHVYWYRQLPEEGLKFMVYLQKENIIDESGMPKERFSAEFPKEGPSILRIQQVVRGDSAAYFCASSPDGQSTPLHFGNGTRLTVT.

The rearrangement joins TRBV30 to TRBJ2-5; TCRdb indicates TRBD1, and absent DNA this call remains unverified. The CDR3 runs to 14 residues. CDR1 GTSNPN and CDR2 SVGIG come from the germline V gene (reference sequence). The CDR3 spells CAWSAETRRETQYF.